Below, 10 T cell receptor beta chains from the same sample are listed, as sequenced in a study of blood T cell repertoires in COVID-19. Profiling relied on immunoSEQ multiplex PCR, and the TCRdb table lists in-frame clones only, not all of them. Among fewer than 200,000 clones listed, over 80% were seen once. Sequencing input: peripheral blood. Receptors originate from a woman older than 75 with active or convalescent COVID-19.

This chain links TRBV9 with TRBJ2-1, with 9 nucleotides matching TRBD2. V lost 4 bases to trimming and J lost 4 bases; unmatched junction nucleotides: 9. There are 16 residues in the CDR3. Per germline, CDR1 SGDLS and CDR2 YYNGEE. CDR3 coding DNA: TGTGCCAGCAGCCTCCCGGGTAGCGGGGGTTACAATGAGCAGTTCTTC. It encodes CASSLPGSGGYNEQFF.

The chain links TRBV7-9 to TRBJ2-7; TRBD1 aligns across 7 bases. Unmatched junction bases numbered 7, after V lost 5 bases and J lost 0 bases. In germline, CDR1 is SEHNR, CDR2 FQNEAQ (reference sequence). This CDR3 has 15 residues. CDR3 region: CASSPRGTASYEQYF. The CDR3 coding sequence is TGTGCCAGCAGCCCAAGGGGGACAGCCTCCTACGAGCAGTACTTC. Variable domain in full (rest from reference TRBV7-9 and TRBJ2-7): DTGVSQNPRHKITKRGQNVTFRCDPISEHNRLYWYRQTLGQGPEFLTYFQNEAQLEKSRLLSDRFSAERPKGSFSTLEIQRTEQGDSAMYLCASSPRGTASYEQYFGPGTRLTVT.

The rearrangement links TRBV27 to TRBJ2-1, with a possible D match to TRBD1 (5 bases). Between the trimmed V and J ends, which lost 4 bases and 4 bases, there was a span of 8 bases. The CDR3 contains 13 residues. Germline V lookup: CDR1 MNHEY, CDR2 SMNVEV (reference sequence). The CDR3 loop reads CASSSTEYNEQFF. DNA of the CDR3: TGTGCCAGCAGTTCGACAGAGTACAATGAGCAGTTCTTC.

CDR3 in amino acids: CASSYVSGAQGKKFF. CDR3 sequence (DNA): TGTGCCAGCAGCTACGTTTCTGGAGCCCAGGGGAAAAAGTTCTTC. The V and J genes are TRBV11-2 and TRBJ2-1, with a weak D call TRBD1 (6 bases). The V and J ends lost 4 bases and 14 bases respectively, with 24 bases between them. The CDR3 is made up of 15 amino acids. Germline CDR1 SGHAT, CDR2 FQNNGV. The full variable domain, in which reference TRBV11-2 and TRBJ2-1 provide the parts outside the CDR3, is EAGVAQSPRYKIIEKRQSVAFWCNPISGHATLYWYQQILGQGPKLLIQFQNNGVVDDSQLPKDRFSAERLKGVDSTLKIQPAKLEDSAVYLCASSYVSGAQGKKFFGPGTRLTVL.

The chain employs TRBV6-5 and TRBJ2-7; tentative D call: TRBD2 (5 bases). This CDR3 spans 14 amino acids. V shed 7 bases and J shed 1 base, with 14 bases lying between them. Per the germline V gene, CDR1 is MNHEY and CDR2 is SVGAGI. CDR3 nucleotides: TGTGCCAGCACGGAGTCGGGAAATTCCTACGAGCAGTACTTC. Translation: CASTESGNSYEQYF.

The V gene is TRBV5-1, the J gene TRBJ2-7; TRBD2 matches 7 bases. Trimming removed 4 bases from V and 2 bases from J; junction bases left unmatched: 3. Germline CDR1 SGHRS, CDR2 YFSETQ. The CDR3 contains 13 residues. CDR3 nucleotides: TGCGCCAGCAGCACCGGGGGGACCTACGAGCAGTACTTC. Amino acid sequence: CASSTGGTYEQYF. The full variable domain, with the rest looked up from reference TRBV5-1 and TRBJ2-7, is KAGVTQTPRYLIKTRGQQVTLSCSPISGHRSVSWYQQTPGQGLQFLFEYFSETQRNKGNFPGRFSGRQFSNSRSEMNVSTLELGDSALYLCASSTGGTYEQYFGPGTRLTVT.

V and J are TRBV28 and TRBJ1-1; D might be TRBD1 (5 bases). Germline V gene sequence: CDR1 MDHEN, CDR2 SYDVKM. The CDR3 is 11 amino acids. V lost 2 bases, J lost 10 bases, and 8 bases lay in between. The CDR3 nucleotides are TGTGCCAGCAGTTTACTGGGGGGAGCTTTCTTT. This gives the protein CASSLLGGAFF.

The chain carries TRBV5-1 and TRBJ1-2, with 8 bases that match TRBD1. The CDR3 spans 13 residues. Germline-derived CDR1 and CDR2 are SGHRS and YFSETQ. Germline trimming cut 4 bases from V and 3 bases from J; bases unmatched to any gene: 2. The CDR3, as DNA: TGCGCCAGCAGCAAGACAGGGGACTATGGCTACACCTTC. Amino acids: CASSKTGDYGYTF.

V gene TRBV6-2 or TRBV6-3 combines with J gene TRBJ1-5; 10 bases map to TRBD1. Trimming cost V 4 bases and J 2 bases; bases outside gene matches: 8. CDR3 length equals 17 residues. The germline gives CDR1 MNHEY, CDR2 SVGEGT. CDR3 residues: CASSSQTGGLGNQPQHF. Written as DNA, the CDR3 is TGTGCCAGCAGTTCCCAGACAGGGGGCCTCGGCAATCAGCCCCAGCATTTT.

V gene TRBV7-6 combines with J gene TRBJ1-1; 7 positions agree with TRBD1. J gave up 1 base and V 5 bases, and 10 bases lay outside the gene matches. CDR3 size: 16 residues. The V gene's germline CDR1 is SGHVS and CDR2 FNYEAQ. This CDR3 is CASSRGQVRTNTEAFF. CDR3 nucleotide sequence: TGTGCCAGCAGCCGCGGACAGGTCAGGACGAACACTGAAGCTTTCTTT.